The sample holds a few counts of the clone carrying this T cell receptor beta chain. This entry comes from a study of human T cells and chemical hapten exposure. Study context: There were weekly diphenylcyclopropenone doses to the scalp for patients throughout the roughly 24-week study. Once 0.01% DPC had been applied to the upper back by patch test, readings were taken at 6 days. Chiefly women, the patients showed alopecia areata, totalis or universalis.

TCRdb redid the calling of the RACE reads with MiXCR, one entry per CDR3 protein. The sample gives 150,000 to 200,000 distinct CDR3 sequences, about 14% of which show up once; about 1.7% is in the top ten. This sample's time point: patch test 1, 2 weeks after DPC sensitization. Regarding treatment: therapeutic diphenylcyclopropenone sensitization with weekly scalp DPC. The study enrolled 18 to 70-year-old alopecia patients suitable for DPC. The sequence derives from a woman aged 25 to 39 with alopecia areata. Some clones in this sample may be carry-over from other donors' samples. Sequences were derived from whole blood, sampled in connection with sensitization to the hapten diphenylcyclopropenone (DPC).

CDR3 coding DNA: TGTGCCAGCAGCCAAATTCGGACAGGGGTGCACACTGAAGCTTTCTTT. This sequence encodes CASSQIRTGVHTEAFF. The rearrangement links TRBV3-1 to TRBJ1-1; 9 bases line up with TRBD1. Germline V gene sequence: CDR1 LGHDT, CDR2 YNNKEL (reference sequence). V was pared by 2 bases and J by 3 bases, with 7 bases of the junction left unmatched. This CDR3 contains 16 residues.